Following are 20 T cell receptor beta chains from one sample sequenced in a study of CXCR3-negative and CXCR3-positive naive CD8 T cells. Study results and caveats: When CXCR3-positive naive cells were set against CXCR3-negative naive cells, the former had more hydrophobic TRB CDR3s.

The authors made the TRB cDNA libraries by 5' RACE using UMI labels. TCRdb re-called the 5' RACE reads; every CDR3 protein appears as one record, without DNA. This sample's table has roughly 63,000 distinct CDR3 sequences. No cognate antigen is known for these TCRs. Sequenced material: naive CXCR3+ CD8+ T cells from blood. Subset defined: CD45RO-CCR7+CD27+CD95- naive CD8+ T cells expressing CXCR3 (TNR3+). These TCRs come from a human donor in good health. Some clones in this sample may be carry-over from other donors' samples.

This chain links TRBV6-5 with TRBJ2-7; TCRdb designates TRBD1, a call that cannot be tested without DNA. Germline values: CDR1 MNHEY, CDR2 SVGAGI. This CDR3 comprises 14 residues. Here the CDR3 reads CASSPGQTLYEQYF.

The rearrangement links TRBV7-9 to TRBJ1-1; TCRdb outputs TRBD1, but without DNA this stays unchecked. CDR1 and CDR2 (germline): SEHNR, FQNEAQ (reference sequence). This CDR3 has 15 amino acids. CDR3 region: CASSSFGQWNTEAFF.

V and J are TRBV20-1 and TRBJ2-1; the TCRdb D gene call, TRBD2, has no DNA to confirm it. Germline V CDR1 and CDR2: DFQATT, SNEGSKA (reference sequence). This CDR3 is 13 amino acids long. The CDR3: CSAREAGWREQFF.

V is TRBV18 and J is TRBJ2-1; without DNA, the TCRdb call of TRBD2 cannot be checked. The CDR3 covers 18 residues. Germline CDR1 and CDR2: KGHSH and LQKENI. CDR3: CASSPGGEGAQSYNEQFF. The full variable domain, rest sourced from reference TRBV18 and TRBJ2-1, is NAGVMQNPRHLVRRRGQEARLRCSPMKGHSHVYWYRQLPEEGLKFMVYLQKENIIDESGMPKERFSAEFPKEGPSILRIQQVVRGDSAAYFCASSPGGEGAQSYNEQFFGPGTRLTVL.

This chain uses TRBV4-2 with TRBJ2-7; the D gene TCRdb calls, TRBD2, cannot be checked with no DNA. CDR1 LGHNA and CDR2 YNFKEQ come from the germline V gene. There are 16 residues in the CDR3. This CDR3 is CASSQDLGSGGNEQYF.

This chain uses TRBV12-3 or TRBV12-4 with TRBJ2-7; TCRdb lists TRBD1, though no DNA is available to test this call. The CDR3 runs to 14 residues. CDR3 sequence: CASRPAGGGHEQYF.

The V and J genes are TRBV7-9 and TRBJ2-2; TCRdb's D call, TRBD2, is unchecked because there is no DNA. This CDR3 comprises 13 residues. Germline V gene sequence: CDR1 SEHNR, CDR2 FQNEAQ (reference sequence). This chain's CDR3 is CASSESGTGELFF.

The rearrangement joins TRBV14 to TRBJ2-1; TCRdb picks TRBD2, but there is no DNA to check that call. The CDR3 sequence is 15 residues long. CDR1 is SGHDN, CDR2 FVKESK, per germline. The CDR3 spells CASSQLAGGYNEQFF. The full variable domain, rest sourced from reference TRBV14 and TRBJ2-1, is EAGVTQFPSHSVIEKGQTVTLRCDPISGHDNLYWYRRVMGKEIKFLLHFVKESKQDESGMPNNRFLAERTGGTYSTLKVQPAELEDSGVYFCASSQLAGGYNEQFFGPGTRLTVL.

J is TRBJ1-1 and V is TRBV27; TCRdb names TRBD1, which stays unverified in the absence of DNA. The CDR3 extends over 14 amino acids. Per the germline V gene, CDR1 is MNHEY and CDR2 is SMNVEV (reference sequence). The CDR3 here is CASSADRENTEAFF.

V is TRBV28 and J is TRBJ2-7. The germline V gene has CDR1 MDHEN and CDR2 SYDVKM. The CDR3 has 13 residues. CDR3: CASSFWGTYEQYF.

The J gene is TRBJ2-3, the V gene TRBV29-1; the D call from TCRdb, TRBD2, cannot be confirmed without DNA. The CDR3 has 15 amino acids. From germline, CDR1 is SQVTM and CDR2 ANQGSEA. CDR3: CSVTEWRGATDTQYF.

The CDR3 loop reads CASSLGFSGTGEGGYTF. The rearrangement uses TRBV7-6 and TRBJ1-2; TCRdb designates TRBD1, a call that cannot be tested without DNA. The CDR3 extends over 17 amino acids. The germline V gene has CDR1 SGHVS and CDR2 FNYEAQ.

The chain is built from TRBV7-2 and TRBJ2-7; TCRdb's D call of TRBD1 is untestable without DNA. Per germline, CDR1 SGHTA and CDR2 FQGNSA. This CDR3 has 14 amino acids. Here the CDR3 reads CASSPLTGGYEQYF.

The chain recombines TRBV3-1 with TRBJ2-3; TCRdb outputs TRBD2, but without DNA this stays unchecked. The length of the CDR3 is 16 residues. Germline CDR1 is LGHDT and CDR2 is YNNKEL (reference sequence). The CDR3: CASSQEERFPTDTQYF.

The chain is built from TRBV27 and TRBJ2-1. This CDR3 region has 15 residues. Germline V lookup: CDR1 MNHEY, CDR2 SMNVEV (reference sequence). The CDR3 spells CASSSTPAPYNEQFF.

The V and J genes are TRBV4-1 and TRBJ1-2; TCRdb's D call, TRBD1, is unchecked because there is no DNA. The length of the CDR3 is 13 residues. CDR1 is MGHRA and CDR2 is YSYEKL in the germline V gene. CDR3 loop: CASSRDSLRGYTF.

CDR3 region: CASSFTSGGGTVYEQYF. The chain uses TRBV7-9 and TRBJ2-7; TCRdb indicates TRBD1, and absent DNA this call remains unverified. The CDR3 runs to 17 residues. Germline CDR1 is SEHNR and CDR2 is FQNEAQ (reference sequence).

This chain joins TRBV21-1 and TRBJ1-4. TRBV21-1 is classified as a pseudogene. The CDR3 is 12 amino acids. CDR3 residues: CASSNPNEKLFF.

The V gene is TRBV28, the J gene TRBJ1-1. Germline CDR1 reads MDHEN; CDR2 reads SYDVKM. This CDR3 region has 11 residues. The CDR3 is CASTLSTEAFF.

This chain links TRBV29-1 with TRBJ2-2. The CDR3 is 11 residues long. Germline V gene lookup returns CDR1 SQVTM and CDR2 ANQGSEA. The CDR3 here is CSVPNTGELFF.